Below are 16 T cell receptor beta chains sequenced from a single sample in a study of T cell therapy after organ transplantation. Time point defined: 20-29 weeks after completion of therapy. No antigen has been assigned to these receptors. The table came from immunoSEQ multiplex PCR; TCRdb's copy has only in-frame clones and leaves some out. This sample has fewer than 25,000 clones, with roughly 84% found just once. Sequences were derived from CD8+ T cells from blood, sampled after autologous CMV-specific T cell therapy. The receptors derive from a human patient who had received a solid organ transplant and had CMV disease. Some T cells may possibly be graft donor cells.

This chain uses TRBV5-1 with TRBJ2-5; a possible D gene is TRBD1 (6 bases). The V gene's germline CDR1 is SGHRS and CDR2 YFSETQ. V gave up 0 bases and J gave up 1 base, with 16 bases separating them. The CDR3 runs to 17 residues. CDR3 amino acids: CASSLGQRPGAQETQYF. Here the CDR3 DNA reads TGCGCCAGCAGCTTGGGACAAAGACCAGGGGCCCAAGAGACCCAGTACTTC.

The rearrangement joins TRBV4-3 to TRBJ1-3, with D unresolved. V shed 0 bases and J shed 3 bases, with 12 bases lying between them. The germline gives CDR1 LGHNA, CDR2 YSLEER. CDR3 length equals 16 residues. CDR3: CASSQDLTGFGNTIYF. CDR3 DNA: TGCGCCAGCAGCCAAGATCTCACGGGATTTGGAAACACCATATATTTT.

V usage is TRBV11-3 and J usage is TRBJ2-1, with TRBD1 matching over 8 bases. Trimming cost V 5 bases and J 6 bases; bases outside gene matches: 0. CDR1 is SGHNT and CDR2 is YENEEA in the germline V gene. This CDR3 region has 12 residues. DNA for the CDR3: TGTGCCAGCAGCGACAGGGGCAATGAGCAGTTCTTC. It is translated as CASSDRGNEQFF.

The V and J genes are TRBV7-2 and TRBJ2-3, with D possibly called TRBD1 or TRBD2 (5 bases each). Germline CDR1 and CDR2: SGHTA and FQGNSA. Trimming cost V 5 bases and J 4 bases, with 25 bases left between them. The CDR3 is 18 residues long. CDR3 sequence reads: CASSHPEGLSALSDTQYF. The DNA of the CDR3 is TGTGCCAGCAGCCACCCCGAGGGGTTATCGGCCTTGTCAGATACGCAGTATTTT. Full variable domain (missing parts from reference TRBV7-2 and TRBJ2-3): GAGVSQSPSNKVTEKGKDVELRCDPISGHTALYWYRQSLGQGLEFLIYFQGNSAPDKSGLPSDRFSAERTGGSVSTLTIQRTQQEDSAVYLCASSHPEGLSALSDTQYFGPGTRLTVL.

This clone was found once. CDR3 amino acids: CASRSTGTSASHEQYF. Written as DNA, the CDR3 is TGTGCCAGCAGGTCAACCGGGACTAGCGCGTCCCACGAGCAGTACTTC. The V gene is TRBV13, the J gene TRBJ2-7; 10 nucleotides match TRBD2. V was pared by 6 bases and J by 5 bases, with 13 bases of the junction left unmatched. Germline-derived CDR1 and CDR2 are PRHDT and FYEKMQ (reference sequence). This CDR3 region has 16 residues.

The table lists this clone with a few counts. The chain uses TRBV19 and TRBJ2-1, with a weak D call TRBD1 (6 bases). The V gene lost 1 base and the J gene lost 7 bases, with 14 bases spanning the gap. The CDR3 runs 15 residues. The V gene's germline CDR1 is LNHDA and CDR2 SQIVND (reference sequence). The CDR3 coding sequence is TGTGCCAGTAGTATAGTGTCAGGGGCCCTGAATGAGCAGTTCTTC. Translated: CASSIVSGALNEQFF.

This chain links TRBV2 with TRBJ2-1, with 9 bases matching TRBD1. The CDR3 consists of 16 residues. Unmatched junction bases numbered 11, after V lost 3 bases and J lost 8 bases. Germline CDR1 and CDR2: SNHLY and FYNNEI. The CDR3 region has the DNA TGTGCCAGCAGTGACCGCCGGGACAGGGTAGGCGATGAGCAGTTCTTC. Translation gives CASSDRRDRVGDEQFF.

DNA for the CDR3: TGTGCCAGCAGCGACGGGGACGGTTGGACCTACGAGCAGTACTTC. This codes for CASSDGDGWTYEQYF. The V and J genes are TRBV9 and TRBJ2-7; the D gene could be TRBD1 or TRBD2 (5 bases each). The CDR3 loop spans 15 amino acids. Trimming pared 3 bases from V and 2 bases from J, leaving 15 bases between. The germline V gene has CDR1 SGDLS and CDR2 YYNGEE.

The chain couples TRBV11-3 to TRBJ1-6; no firm D call. This CDR3 is 13 amino acids long. Between the trimmed V and J ends, which lost 0 bases and 9 bases, there was a span of 6 bases. From germline, CDR1 is SGHNT and CDR2 YENEEA. Here the CDR3 reads CASSLDLGSPLHF. CDR3 sequence (DNA): TGTGCCAGCAGCTTAGATCTGGGTTCACCCCTCCACTTT.

This clone has just a few counts. The CDR3 coding sequence is TGTGCCAGCAGCTTGGCGGGCCGAGACACTGAAGCTTTCTTT. The encoded protein is CASSLAGRDTEAFF. The chain employs TRBV13 and TRBJ1-1, with no clear D. This CDR3 is built from 14 residues. V dropped 3 bases and J dropped 3 bases, with 11 bases sitting between them. CDR1 and CDR2 from the germline V gene are PRHDT and FYEKMQ (reference sequence).

This clone was detected once. This sequence joins TRBV2 and TRBJ2-4; TRBD1 agrees at 10 bases. The CDR3 contains 18 residues. Germline V lookup: CDR1 SNHLY, CDR2 FYNNEI. V trimming: 6 bases; J trimming: 2 bases; junction bases outside the gene matches: 13. The CDR3 nucleotides are TGTGCCAGCAGCATGCCGGGACAGGGGTTTGTGACCAAAAACATTCAGTACTTC. As protein: CASSMPGQGFVTKNIQYF.

The chain recombines TRBV6-5 with TRBJ1-2; 9 bases agree with TRBD1. Germline values: CDR1 MNHEY, CDR2 SVGAGI. The CDR3 runs 15 residues. The trim removed 5 bases at V and 1 base at J, leaving 5 bases unmatched. The CDR3 loop reads CASSPGQGINYGYTF. CDR3 DNA sequence: TGTGCCAGCAGTCCCGGACAGGGGATTAACTATGGCTACACCTTC.

CDR3 protein: CASYPQGANTEAFF. CDR3 coding DNA: TGTGCCAGCTACCCTCAGGGGGCGAACACTGAAGCTTTCTTT. The chain is built from TRBV5-4 and TRBJ1-1, with TRBD1 identical over 8 bases. The V gene end was trimmed by 7 bases and the J gene end by 1 base; junction bases not matched to a gene: 6. The CDR3 is 14 residues long. Germline lookup yields CDR1 SGHNT and CDR2 YYREEE (reference sequence).

In nucleotides, the CDR3 is TGTGCCAGCAGTTATGGGGTCGCCTACGAGCAGTACTTC. Residues: CASSYGVAYEQYF. The chain joins TRBV7-6 to TRBJ2-7; no reliable D call. Trimming removed 6 bases from V and 2 bases from J, with 11 bases in between. From germline, CDR1 is SGHVS and CDR2 FNYEAQ. The CDR3 length is 13 residues.

This clone has a single count. The J gene is TRBJ2-7, the V gene TRBV15; weak D call: TRBD1 (5 bases). Germline loops: CDR1 LNHNV, CDR2 YYDKDF (reference sequence). This CDR3 region has 15 residues. V dropped 1 base and J dropped 5 bases, with 15 bases sitting between them. CDR3: CATSRGVRGLDEQYF. In DNA, the CDR3 is TGTGCCACCAGCAGAGGGGTTAGGGGCCTCGACGAGCAGTACTTC.

The genes are TRBV6-5 and TRBJ2-1; D call uncertain. The length of the CDR3 is 11 residues. Germline CDR1 and CDR2: MNHEY and SVGAGI. V was pared by 3 bases and J by 8 bases, with 5 bases between. CDR3 in amino acids: CASSYIHEQFF. DNA for the CDR3: TGTGCCAGCAGTTATATTCATGAGCAGTTCTTC.